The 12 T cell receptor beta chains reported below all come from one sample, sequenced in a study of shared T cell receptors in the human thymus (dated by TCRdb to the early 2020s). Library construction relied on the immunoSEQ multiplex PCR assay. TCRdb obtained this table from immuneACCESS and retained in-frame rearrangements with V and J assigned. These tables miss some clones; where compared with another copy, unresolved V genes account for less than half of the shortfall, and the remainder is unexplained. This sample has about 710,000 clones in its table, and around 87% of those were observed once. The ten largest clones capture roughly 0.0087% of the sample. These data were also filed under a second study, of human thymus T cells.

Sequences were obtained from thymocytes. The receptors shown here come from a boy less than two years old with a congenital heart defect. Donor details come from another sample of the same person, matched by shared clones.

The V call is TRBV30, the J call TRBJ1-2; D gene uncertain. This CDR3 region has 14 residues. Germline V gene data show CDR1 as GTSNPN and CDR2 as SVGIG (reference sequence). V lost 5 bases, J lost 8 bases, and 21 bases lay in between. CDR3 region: CAWLPSASVVGYTF. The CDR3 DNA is TGTGCCTGGCTCCCGAGCGCATCTGTTGTCGGCTACACCTTC.

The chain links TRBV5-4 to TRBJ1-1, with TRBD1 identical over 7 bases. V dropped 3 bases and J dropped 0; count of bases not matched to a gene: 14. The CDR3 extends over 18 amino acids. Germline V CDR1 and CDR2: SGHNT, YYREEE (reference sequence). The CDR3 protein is CASSWRGTAKQMNTEAFF. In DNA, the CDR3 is TGTGCCAGCAGCTGGCGCGGGACAGCTAAACAAATGAACACTGAAGCTTTCTTT.

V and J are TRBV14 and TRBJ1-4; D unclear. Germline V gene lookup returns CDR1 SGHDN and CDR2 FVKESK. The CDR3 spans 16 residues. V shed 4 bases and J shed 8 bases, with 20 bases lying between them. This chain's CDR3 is CASSPGRVDNEEKLFF. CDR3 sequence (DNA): TGTGCCAGCAGCCCGGGGAGAGTTGATAATGAAGAAAAACTGTTTTTT.

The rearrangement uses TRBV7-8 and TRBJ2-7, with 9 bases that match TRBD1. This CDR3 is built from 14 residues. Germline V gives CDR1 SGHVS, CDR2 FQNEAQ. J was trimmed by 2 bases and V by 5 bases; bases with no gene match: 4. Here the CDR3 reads CASSLRQGAYEQYF. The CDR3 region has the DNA TGTGCCAGCAGCCTCAGACAGGGGGCCTACGAGCAGTACTTC.

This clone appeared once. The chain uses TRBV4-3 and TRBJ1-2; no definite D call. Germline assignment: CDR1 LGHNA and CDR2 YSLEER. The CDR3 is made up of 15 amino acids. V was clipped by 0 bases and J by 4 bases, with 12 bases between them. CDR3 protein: CASSQEAGQPYGYTF. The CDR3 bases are TGCGCCAGCAGCCAAGAGGCGGGCCAGCCCTATGGCTACACCTTC.

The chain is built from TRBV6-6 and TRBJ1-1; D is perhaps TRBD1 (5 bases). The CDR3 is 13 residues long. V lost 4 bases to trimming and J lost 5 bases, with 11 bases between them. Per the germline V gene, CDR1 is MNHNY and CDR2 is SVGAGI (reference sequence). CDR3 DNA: TGTGCCAGCAGTTCAGGGTTGGGAACTGAAGCTTTCTTT. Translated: CASSSGLGTEAFF.

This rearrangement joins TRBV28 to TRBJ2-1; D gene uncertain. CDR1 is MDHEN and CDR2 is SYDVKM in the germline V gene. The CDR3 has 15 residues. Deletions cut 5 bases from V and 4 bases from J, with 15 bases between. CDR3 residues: CASSEAHPEYNEQFF. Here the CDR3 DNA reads TGTGCCAGCAGTGAGGCACACCCAGAGTACAATGAGCAGTTCTTC.

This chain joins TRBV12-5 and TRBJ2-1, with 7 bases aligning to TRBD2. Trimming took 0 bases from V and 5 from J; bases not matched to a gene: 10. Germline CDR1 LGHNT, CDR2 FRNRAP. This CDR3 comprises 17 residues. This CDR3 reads CASGLVNRSGINNEQFF. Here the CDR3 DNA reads TGTGCTAGTGGTTTGGTAAACAGAAGCGGGATAAACAATGAGCAGTTCTTC.

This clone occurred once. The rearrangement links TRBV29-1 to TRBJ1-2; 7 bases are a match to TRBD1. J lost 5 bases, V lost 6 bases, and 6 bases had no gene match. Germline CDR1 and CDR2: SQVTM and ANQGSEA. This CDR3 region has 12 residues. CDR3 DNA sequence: TGCAGCGTGACAGACAGGGATTATGGCTACACCTTC. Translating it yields CSVTDRDYGYTF.

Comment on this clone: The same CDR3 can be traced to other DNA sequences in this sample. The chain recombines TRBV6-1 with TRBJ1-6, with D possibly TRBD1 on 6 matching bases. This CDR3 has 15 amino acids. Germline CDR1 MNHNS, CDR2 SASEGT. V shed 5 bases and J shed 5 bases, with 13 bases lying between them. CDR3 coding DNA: TGTGCCAGCAGTACTAACAGGGTCGATAATTCACCCCTCCACTTT. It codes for CASSTNRVDNSPLHF.

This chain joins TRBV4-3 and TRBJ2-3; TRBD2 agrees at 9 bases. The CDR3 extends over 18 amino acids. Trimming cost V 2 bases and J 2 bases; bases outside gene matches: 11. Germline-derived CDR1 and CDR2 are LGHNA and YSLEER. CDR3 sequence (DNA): TGCGCCAGCAGCCAACAAAGTTTAGCGGGGGAGATCACAGATACGCAGTATTTT. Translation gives CASSQQSLAGEITDTQYF.

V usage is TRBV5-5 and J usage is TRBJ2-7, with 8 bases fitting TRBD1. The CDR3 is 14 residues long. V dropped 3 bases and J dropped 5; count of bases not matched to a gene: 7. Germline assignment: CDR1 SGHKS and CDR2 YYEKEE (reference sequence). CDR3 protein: CASSSTDRAHEQYF. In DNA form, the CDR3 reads TGTGCCAGCAGCTCAACGGACAGGGCCCACGAGCAGTACTTC. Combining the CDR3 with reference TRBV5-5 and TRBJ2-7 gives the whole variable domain DAGVTQSPTHLIKTRGQQVTLRCSPISGHKSVSWYQQVLGQGPQFIFQYYEKEERGRGNFPDRFSARQFPNYSSELNVNALLLGDSALYLCASSSTDRAHEQYFGPGTRLTVT.